The rows below give T cell receptor beta chains drawn from one sample of a study of blood T cell repertoires in COVID-19. Data came from immunoSEQ multiplex PCR; TCRdb stores just in-frame clones and leaves some out. Of about 200,000 clones in the sample, around 83% are singletons; the top ten hold 3.2%. Material: PBMCs or T cells enriched from blood (not recorded which). The receptors were gathered from a woman aged 25 to 39 who had been exposed to COVID-19. CDR3s include the opening cysteine and the closing phenylalanine or tryptophan. A D gene is named only where the DNA matches it firmly. Size values are once, few and many counts, or a class for expanded clones, and some rows have none.

v_call	clone_size	j_call	d_call	cdr3_nt	cdr3_aa
TRBV6-5	.	TRBJ1-5	TRBD1	TGTGCCAGCAGTTACCGGACAGGGGGGAGCAATCAGCCCCAGCATTTT	CASSYRTGGSNQPQHF
TRBV7-9	.	TRBJ2-7	TRBD2	TGTGCAACCCGCCCCCTAGCGGGGCCCCCCGGTGAGCAGTACTTC	CATRPLAGPPGEQYF
TRBV30	.	TRBJ1-1	.	TGTGCCTGGAGTGTGGGAGCTGAAGCTTTCTTT	CAWSVGAEAFF
TRBV7-9	.	TRBJ1-5	.	TGTGCCAGCAGCTTTGAGTCTAGCAATCAGCCCCAGCATTTT	CASSFESSNQPQHF
TRBV4-1	.	TRBJ1-3	.	TGCGCCAGCAGCCATGGGACAACCTGGTCAGGAAACACCATATATTTT	CASSHGTTWSGNTIYF
TRBV2	.	TRBJ1-2	TRBD1	TGTGCCAGCAGAACCGGACAGGGGAGGTATGGCTACACCTTC	CASRTGQGRYGYTF
TRBV5-6	.	TRBJ2-3	TRBD2	TGTGCCAGCAGCTTGCCAGGGAGGGGCACAGATACGCAGTATTTT	CASSLPGRGTDTQYF
TRBV4-1	.	TRBJ2-1	.	TGCGCCAGCAGCCAAGAACCTAGCATCTACAATGAGCAGTTCTTC	CASSQEPSIYNEQFF
TRBV2	.	TRBJ1-1	.	TGTGCCAGCAGTGAAAATGGGGCGCGGAGCACTGAAGCTTTCTTT	CASSENGARSTEAFF
TRBV5-4	.	TRBJ2-7	TRBD1	TGTGCCAGCAGCTTGTGGGGGACAGGGGTCTACGAGCAGTACTTC	CASSLWGTGVYEQYF
TRBV3-1/TRBV3-2	.	TRBJ2-7	.	TGTGCCAGCAGCCAAGGAAATCCCGGGACACCTTACGAGCAGTACTTC	CASSQGNPGTPYEQYF
TRBV27	.	TRBJ2-1	.	TGTGCCAGCAGTTTGGAGACGGTCTCCTACAATGAGCAGTTCTTC	CASSLETVSYNEQFF
TRBV19	many	TRBJ1-2	TRBD1	TGTGCCAGTAGTACCATCTTACAGGGGCGAGATGGCTACACCTTC	CASSTILQGRDGYTF
TRBV4-1	.	TRBJ1-5	.	TGCGCCAGCAGCCAATCAGGTGGCCCCAATCAGCCCCAGCATTTT	CASSQSGGPNQPQHF
TRBV5-6	once	TRBJ1-3	.	TGTGCCAGCAGCAATATAGATGCTGGAAACACCATATATTTT	CASSNIDAGNTIYF
TRBV9	medium-sized	TRBJ1-6	.	TGTGCCAGCTCCACCGGGGAGGGGAATTCACCCCTCCACTTT	CASSTGEGNSPLHF
TRBV7-8	few	TRBJ1-1	.	TGTGCCAGCAGCTTTGTTAGTGTAGACACTGAAGCTTTCTTT	CASSFVSVDTEAFF
TRBV9	.	TRBJ2-5	TRBD2	TGTGCCAGCAGCGTAGGGCGGGGGGGGCAAGAGACCCAGTACTTC	CASSVGRGGQETQYF
TRBV10-2	.	TRBJ1-1	TRBD1	TGCGCCAGCAGTGAAATCCAGGGGGGCAAGTGGAACACTGAAGCTTTCTTT	CASSEIQGGKWNTEAFF
TRBV19	.	TRBJ1-4	.	TGTGCCAGTAGTCGACAGCCACAGGATGAAAAACTGTTTTTT	CASSRQPQDEKLFF
TRBV20-1	.	TRBJ2-7	.	TGCAGTGCTTCAGGGGACGAGCAGTACTTC	CSASGDEQYF
TRBV5-1	.	TRBJ2-1	.	TGCGCCAGCAGCTTGGAGGGGTGGCAGTTCTTC	CASSLEGWQFF
TRBV3-1/TRBV3-2	few	TRBJ1-1	TRBD1	TGTGCCAGCAGCCCACTAGGGACAGGGGGTTTGAACACTGAAGCTTTCTTT	CASSPLGTGGLNTEAFF
TRBV27	.	TRBJ2-7	.	TGTGCCACTCACACTTTAGGGGGGGCTGTCGAGCAGTACTTC	CATHTLGGAVEQYF
TRBV27	.	TRBJ2-1	TRBD1	TGTGCCAGCAGTCCTCCCCCAGACAGGGCCGATGAGCAGTTCTTC	CASSPPPDRADEQFF
TRBV9	.	TRBJ1-1	.	TGTGCCAGCAGCGCCTACAGGGTAAACATGAACACTGAAGCTTTCTTT	CASSAYRVNMNTEAFF
TRBV5-1	.	TRBJ1-4	.	TGCGCCAGCAGCTTGGAAGGGGTTAATGAAAAACTGTTTTTT	CASSLEGVNEKLFF
TRBV6-2/TRBV6-3	.	TRBJ2-2	TRBD1	TGTGCCAGCAGTTACTCCAGGGGGCCGAACACCGGGGAGCTGTTTTTT	CASSYSRGPNTGELFF
TRBV5-1	.	TRBJ2-3	.	TGCGCCAGCAGCTTGGATCCGGGAACAGATACGCAGTATTTT	CASSLDPGTDTQYF
TRBV11-2	.	TRBJ1-2	.	TGTGCCAGCAGCTTTGGGCAGTATGGCTACACCTTC	CASSFGQYGYTF
TRBV3-1/TRBV3-2	.	TRBJ2-7	TRBD2	TGTGCCAGCAGCCAAGCAGCGGGGGCCTACGAGCAGTACTTC	CASSQAAGAYEQYF
TRBV14	.	TRBJ1-2	TRBD1	TGTGCCAGCAGCCCGGACAGGGGAGCTAACTATGGCTACACCTTC	CASSPDRGANYGYTF
TRBV29-1	.	TRBJ2-3	.	TGCAGCGTTCAAAGCGGGCAGGTTCGCACAGATACGCAGTATTTT	CSVQSGQVRTDTQYF
TRBV6-5	.	TRBJ2-7	.	TGTGCCAGCAGTTACTCCCCCGCCGGCTACGAGCAGTACTTC	CASSYSPAGYEQYF
TRBV3-1/TRBV3-2	.	TRBJ1-2	.	TGTGCCAGCAGCTCTGACGGGACTGCCTTGGGCTACACCTTC	CASSSDGTALGYTF
TRBV6-5	.	TRBJ2-1	.	TGTGCCAGCAGTTACGGGCAGGGTGCTTGGTATGAGCAGTTCTTC	CASSYGQGAWYEQFF
TRBV15	.	TRBJ1-4	TRBD1	TGTGCCACCCGGGACAGGGGAACTGAAAAACTGTTTTTT	CATRDRGTEKLFF
TRBV19	.	TRBJ1-1	.	TGTGCCAGTAGTATAGATTGGACACGGCAGGGCACTGAAGCTTTCTTT	CASSIDWTRQGTEAFF
TRBV7-2	.	TRBJ1-6	TRBD1	TGTGCCAGCAGCGTCAGGGGGCATTCACCCCTCCACTTT	CASSVRGHSPLHF
TRBV5-6	.	TRBJ1-2	TRBD1	TGTGCCAGCAGCTTGGGTGGGACAGGCCGATCGATAAGTGGCTACACCTTC	CASSLGGTGRSISGYTF